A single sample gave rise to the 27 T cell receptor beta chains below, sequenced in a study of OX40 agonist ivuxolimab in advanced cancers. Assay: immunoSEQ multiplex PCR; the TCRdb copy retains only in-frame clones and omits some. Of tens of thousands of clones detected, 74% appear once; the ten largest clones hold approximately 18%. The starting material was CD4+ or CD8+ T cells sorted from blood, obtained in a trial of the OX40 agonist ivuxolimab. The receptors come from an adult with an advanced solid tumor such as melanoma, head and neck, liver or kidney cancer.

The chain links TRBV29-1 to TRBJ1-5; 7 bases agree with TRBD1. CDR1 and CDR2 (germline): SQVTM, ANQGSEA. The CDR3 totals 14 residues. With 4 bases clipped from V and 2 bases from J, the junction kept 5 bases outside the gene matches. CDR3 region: CSVADGTGNQPQHF. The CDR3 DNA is TGCAGCGTTGCTGACGGGACAGGCAATCAGCCCCAGCATTTT.

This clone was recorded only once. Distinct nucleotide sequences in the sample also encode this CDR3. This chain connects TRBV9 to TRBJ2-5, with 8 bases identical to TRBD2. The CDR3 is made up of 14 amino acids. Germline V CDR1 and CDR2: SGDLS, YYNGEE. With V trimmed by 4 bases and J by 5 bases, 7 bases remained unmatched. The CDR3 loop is CASSLGLAEETQYF. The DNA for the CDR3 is TGTGCCAGCAGCCTCGGACTAGCAGAGGAGACCCAGTACTTC.

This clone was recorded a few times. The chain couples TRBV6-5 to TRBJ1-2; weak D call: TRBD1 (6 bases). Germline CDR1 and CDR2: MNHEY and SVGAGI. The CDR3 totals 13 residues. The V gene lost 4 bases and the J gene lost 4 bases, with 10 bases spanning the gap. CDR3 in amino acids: CASSSTGTYGYTF. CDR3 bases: TGTGCCAGCAGTTCGACAGGTACCTATGGCTACACCTTC.

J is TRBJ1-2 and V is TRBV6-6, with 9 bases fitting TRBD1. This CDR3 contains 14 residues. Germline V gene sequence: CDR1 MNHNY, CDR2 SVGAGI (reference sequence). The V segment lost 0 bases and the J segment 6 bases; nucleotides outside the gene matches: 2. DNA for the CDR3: TGTGCCAGCAGTTACTCAACAGGGGGCGATGGCTACACCTTC. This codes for CASSYSTGGDGYTF.

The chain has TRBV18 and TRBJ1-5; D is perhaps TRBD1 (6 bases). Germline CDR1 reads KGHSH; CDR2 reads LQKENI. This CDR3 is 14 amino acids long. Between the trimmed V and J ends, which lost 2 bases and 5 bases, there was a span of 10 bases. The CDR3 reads CASSPVQGYQPQHF. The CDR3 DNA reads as TGTGCCAGCTCACCAGTACAGGGCTATCAGCCCCAGCATTTT. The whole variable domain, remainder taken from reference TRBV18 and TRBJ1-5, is NAGVMQNPRHLVRRRGQEARLRCSPMKGHSHVYWYRQLPEEGLKFMVYLQKENIIDESGMPKERFSAEFPKEGPSILRIQQVVRGDSAAYFCASSPVQGYQPQHFGDGTRLSIL.

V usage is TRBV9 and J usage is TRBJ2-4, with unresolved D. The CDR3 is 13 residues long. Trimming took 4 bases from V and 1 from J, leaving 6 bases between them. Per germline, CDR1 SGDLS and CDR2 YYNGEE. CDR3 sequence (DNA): TGTGCCAGCAGCCCCCGGGCCAAAAACATTCAGTACTTC. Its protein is CASSPRAKNIQYF.

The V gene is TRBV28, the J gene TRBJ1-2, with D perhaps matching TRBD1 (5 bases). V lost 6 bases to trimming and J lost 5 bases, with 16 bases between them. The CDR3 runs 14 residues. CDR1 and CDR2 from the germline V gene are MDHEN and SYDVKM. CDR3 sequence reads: CASRSPRGGYGYTF. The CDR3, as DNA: TGTGCCAGCAGATCACCTAGGGGAGGTTATGGCTACACCTTC.

The CDR3 nucleotides read TGTGCCAGCAGCCCACAGACAGGGGGAAACACTGAAGCTTTCTTT. It specifies CASSPQTGGNTEAFF. This chain links TRBV7-2 with TRBJ1-1, with 9 bases lining up with TRBD1. Looked up from germline, CDR1 is SGHTA and CDR2 is FQGNSA. This CDR3 is built from 15 residues. V was clipped by 5 bases and J by 2 bases; unmatched bases: 6. The whole variable domain, remainder taken from reference TRBV7-2 and TRBJ1-1, is GAGVSQSPSNKVTEKGKDVELRCDPISGHTALYWYRQSLGQGLEFLIYFQGNSAPDKSGLPSDRFSAERTGGSVSTLTIQRTQQEDSAVYLCASSPQTGGNTEAFFGQGTRLTVV.

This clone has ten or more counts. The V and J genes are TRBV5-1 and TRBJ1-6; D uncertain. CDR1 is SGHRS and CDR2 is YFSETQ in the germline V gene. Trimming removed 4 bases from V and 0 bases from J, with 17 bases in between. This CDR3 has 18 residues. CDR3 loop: CASSPLPQVDSYNSPLHF. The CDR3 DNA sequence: TGCGCCAGCAGCCCACTGCCTCAGGTGGACTCCTATAATTCACCCCTCCACTTT.

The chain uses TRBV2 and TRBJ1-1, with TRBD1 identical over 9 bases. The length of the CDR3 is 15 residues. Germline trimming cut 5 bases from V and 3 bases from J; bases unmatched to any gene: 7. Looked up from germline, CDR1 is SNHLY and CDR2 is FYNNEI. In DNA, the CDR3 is TGTGCCAGCAGTACCCAGGGACAGGGCTACACTGAAGCTTTCTTT. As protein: CASSTQGQGYTEAFF.

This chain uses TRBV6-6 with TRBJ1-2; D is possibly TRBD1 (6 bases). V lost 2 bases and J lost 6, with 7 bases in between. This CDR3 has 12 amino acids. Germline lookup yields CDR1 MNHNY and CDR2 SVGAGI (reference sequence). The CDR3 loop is CASSYNRDGYTF. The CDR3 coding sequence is TGTGCCAGCAGTTACAACAGGGATGGCTACACCTTC.

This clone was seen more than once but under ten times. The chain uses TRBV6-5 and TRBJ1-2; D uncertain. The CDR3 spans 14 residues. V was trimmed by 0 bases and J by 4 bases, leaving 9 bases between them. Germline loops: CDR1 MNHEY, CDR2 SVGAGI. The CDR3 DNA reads TGTGCCAGCAGTTACTCCCACCGTTCCTATGGCTACACCTTC. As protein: CASSYSHRSYGYTF.

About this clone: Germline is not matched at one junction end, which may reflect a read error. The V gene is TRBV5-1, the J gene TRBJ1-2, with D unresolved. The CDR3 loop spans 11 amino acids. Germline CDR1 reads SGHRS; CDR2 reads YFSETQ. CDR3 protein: CASSFADVTYF. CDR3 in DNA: TGCGCCAGCAGCTTTGCCGACGTGACGTACTTC.

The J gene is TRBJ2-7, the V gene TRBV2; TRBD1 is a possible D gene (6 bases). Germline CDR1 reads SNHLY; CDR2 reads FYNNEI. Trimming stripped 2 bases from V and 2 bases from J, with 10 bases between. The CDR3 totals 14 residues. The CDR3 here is CASSERAGAYEQYV. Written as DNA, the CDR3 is TGTGCCAGCAGTGAAAGGGCAGGGGCCTACGAGCAGTACGTC.

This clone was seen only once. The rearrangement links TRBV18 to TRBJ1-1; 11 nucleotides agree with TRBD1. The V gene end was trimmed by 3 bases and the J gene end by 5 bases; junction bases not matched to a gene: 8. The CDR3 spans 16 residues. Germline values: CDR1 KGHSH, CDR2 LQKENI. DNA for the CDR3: TGTGCCAGCTCACCTCTCGGACAGGGGGCGAGGACTGAAGCTTTCTTT. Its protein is CASSPLGQGARTEAFF.

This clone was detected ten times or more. CDR3 amino acids: CASSIAGTNTGELFF. DNA for the CDR3: TGTGCCAGTAGTATAGCTGGAACTAACACCGGGGAGCTGTTTTTT. The genes are TRBV19 and TRBJ2-2; D unresolved. Germline V lookup: CDR1 LNHDA, CDR2 SQIVND (reference sequence). CDR3 size: 15 residues. The V end lost 1 base, the J end lost 2 bases, and 8 bases lay between the germline ends.

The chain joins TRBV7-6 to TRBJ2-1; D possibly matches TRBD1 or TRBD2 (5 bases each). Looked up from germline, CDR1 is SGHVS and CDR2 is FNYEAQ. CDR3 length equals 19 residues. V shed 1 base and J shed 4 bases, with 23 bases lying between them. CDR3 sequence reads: CASSLGVKAPGPLYNEQFF. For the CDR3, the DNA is TGTGCCAGCAGCTTAGGAGTCAAAGCGCCGGGACCGCTATACAATGAGCAGTTCTTC. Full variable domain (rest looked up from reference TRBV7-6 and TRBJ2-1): GAGVSQSPRYKVTKRGQDVALRCDPISGHVSLYWYRQALGQGPEFLTYFNYEAQQDKSGLPNDRFSAERPEGSISTLTIQRTEQRDSAMYRCASSLGVKAPGPLYNEQFFGPGTRLTVL.

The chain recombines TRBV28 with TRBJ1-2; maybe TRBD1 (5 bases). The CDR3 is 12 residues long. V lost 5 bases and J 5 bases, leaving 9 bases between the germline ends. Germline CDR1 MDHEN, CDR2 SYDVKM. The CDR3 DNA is TGTGCCAGCAGTCTAGGGGCATATGGCTACACCTTC. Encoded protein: CASSLGAYGYTF.

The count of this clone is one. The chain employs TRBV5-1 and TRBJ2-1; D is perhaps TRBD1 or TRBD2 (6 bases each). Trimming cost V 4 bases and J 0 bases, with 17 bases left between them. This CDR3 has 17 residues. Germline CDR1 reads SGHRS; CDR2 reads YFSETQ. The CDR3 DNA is TGCGCCAGCAGCCCGGGGGCCGGATCGAGCTCCTACAATGAGCAGTTCTTC. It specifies CASSPGAGSSSYNEQFF.

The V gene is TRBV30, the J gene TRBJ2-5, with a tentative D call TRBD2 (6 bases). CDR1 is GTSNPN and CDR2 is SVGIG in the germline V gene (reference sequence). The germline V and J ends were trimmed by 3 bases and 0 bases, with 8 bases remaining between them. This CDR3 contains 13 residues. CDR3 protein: CAWSLAHQETQYF. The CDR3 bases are TGTGCCTGGAGCCTAGCGCACCAAGAGACCCAGTACTTC. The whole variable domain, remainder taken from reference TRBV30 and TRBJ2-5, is SQTIHQWPATLVQPVGSPLSLECTVEGTSNPNLYWYRQAAGRGLQLLFYSVGIGQISSEVPQNLSASRPQDRQFILSSKKLLLSDSGFYLCAWSLAHQETQYFGPGTRLLVL.

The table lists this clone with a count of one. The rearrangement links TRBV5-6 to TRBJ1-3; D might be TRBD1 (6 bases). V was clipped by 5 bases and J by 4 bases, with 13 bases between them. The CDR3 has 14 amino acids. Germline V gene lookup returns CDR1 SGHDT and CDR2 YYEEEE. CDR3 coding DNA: TGTGCCAGCAGTATAGGGACAACGGGAAACACCATATATTTT. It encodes CASSIGTTGNTIYF.

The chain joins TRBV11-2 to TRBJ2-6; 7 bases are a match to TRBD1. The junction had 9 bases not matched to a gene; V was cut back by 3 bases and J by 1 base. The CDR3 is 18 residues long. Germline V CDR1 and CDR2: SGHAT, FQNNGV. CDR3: CASSLGRTGTSGANVLTF. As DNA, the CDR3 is TGTGCCAGCAGCTTGGGAAGGACAGGTACTTCTGGGGCCAACGTCCTGACTTTC.

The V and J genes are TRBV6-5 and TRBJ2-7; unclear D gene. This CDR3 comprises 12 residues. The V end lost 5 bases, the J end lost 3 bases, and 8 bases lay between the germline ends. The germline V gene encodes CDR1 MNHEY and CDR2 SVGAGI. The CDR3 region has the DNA TGTGCCAGCAGTCCCTCCATCTACGAGCAGTACTTC. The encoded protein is CASSPSIYEQYF.

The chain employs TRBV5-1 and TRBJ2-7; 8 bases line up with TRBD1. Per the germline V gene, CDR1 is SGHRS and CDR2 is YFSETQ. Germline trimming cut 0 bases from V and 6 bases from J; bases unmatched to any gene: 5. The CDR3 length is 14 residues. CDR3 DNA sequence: TGCGCCAGCAGCTTGGAGGACAGGGTGGTCGAGCAGTACTTC. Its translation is CASSLEDRVVEQYF.

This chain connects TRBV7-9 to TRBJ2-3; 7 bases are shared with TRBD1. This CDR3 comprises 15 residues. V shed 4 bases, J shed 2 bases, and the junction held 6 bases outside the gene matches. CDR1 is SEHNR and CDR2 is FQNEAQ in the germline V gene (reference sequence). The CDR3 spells CASSSGQVLTDTQYF. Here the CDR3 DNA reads TGTGCCAGCAGCTCCGGACAGGTTCTCACAGATACGCAGTATTTT.

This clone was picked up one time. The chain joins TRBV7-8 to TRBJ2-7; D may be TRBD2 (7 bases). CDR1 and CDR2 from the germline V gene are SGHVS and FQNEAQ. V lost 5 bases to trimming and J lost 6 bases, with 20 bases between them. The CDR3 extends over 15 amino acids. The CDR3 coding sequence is TGTGCCAGCAGCAGCTTGACCTGGGGAGGGGGCGAGCAGTACTTC. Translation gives CASSSLTWGGGEQYF.

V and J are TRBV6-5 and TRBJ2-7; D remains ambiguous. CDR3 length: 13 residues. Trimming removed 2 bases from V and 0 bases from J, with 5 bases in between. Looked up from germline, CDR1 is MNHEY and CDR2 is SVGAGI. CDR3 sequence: CASSYDSSYEQYV. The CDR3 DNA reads TGTGCCAGCAGTTACGATAGCTCCTACGAGCAGTACGTC.